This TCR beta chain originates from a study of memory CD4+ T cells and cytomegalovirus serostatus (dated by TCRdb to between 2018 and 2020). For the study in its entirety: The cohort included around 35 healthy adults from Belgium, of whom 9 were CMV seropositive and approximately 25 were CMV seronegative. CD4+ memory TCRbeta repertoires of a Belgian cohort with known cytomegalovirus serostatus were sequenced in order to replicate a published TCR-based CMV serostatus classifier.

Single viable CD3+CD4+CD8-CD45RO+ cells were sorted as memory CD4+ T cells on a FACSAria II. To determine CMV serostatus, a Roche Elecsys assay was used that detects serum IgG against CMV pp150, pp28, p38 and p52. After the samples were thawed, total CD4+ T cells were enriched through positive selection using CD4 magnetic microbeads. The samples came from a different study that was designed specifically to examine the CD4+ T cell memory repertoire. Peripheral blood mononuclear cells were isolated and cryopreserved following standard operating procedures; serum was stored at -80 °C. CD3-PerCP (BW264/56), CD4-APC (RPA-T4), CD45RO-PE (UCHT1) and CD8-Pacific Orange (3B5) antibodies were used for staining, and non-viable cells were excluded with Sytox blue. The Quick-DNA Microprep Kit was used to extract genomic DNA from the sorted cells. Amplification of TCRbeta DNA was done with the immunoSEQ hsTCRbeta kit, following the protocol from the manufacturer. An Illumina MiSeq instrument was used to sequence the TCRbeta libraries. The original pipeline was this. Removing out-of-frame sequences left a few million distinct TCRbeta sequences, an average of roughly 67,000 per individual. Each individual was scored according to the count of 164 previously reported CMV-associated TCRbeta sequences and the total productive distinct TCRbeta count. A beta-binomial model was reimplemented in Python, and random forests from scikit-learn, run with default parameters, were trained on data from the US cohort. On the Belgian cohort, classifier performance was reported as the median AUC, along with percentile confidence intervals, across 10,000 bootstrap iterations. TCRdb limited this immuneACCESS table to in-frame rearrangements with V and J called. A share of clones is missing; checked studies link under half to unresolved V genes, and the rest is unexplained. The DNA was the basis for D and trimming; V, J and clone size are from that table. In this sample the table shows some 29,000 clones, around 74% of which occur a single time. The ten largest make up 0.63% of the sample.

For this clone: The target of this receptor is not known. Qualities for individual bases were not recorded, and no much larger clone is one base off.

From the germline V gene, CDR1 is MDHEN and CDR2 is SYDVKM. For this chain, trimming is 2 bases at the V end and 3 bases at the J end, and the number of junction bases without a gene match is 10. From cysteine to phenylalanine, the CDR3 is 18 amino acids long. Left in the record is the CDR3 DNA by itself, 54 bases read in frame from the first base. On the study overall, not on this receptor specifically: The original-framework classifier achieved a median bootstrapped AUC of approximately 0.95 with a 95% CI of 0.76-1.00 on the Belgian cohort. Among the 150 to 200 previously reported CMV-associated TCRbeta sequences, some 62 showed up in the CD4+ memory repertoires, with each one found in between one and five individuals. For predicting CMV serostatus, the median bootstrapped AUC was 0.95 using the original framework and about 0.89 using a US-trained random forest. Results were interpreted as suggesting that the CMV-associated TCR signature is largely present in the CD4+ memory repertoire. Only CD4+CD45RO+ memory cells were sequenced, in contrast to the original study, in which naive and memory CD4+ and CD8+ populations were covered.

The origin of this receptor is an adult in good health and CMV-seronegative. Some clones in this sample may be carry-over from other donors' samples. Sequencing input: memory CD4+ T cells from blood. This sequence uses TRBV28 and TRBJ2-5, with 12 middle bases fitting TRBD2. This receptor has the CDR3 CASSLMVPSGGAEETQYF. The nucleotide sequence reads TGTGCCAGCAGTTTAATGGTCCCTAGCGGGGGGGCCGAAGAGACCCAGTACTTC. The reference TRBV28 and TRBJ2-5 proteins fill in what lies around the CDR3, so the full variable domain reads DVKVTQSSRYLVKRTGEKVFLECVQDMDHENMFWYRQDPGLGLRLIYFSYDVKMKEKGDIPEGYSVSREKKERFSLILESASTNQTSMYLCASSLMVPSGGAEETQYFGPGTRLLVL.